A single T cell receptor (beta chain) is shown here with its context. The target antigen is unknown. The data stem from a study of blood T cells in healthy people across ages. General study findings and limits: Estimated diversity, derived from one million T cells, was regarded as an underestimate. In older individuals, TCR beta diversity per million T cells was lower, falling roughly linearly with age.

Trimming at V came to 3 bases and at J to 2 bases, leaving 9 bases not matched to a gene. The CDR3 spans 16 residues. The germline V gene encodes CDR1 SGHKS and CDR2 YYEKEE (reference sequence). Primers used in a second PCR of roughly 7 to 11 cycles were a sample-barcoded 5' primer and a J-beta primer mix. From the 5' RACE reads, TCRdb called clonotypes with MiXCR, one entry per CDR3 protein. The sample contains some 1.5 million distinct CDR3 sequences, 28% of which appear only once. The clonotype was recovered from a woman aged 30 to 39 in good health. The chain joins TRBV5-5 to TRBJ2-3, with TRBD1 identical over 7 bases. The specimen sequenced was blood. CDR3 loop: CASSSQTGSSTDTQYF. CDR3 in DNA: TGTGCCAGCAGCTCTCAGACAGGGTCCTCCACAGATACGCAGTATTTT.